The 10 T cell receptor beta chains reported below all come from one sample, sequenced in a study of blood T cell repertoires in COVID-19 (TCRdb year 2020). Library prep was done by the immunoSEQ multiplex PCR assay. The table was pulled from immuneACCESS by TCRdb, which kept in-frame rearrangements only. Such tables lose some clones; where checked, under half of the loss comes from unresolved V genes, and the rest has no known cause. The sample table records over 250,000 clones; approximately 86% of these occur just once. The ten top clones hold around 13% of the sample. Sequenced input: peripheral blood. The receptors here all came from a woman aged 70-85 years with COVID-19, enrolled during active disease.

The CDR3 DNA reads as TGTGCCAGCAGCCAAGGGCTTCGCGAGACCCAGTACTTC. Translating it yields CASSQGLRETQYF. V usage is TRBV4-2 and J usage is TRBJ2-5; D not certain. V was shortened by 1 base and J by 5 bases, with 8 bases between the two germline ends. In germline, CDR1 is LGHNA, CDR2 YNFKEQ. The CDR3 extends over 13 amino acids.

The rearrangement uses TRBV30 and TRBJ2-2, with 12 bases matching TRBD1. Germline CDR1 reads GTSNPN; CDR2 reads SVGIG (reference sequence). The trim removed 5 bases at V and 6 bases at J, leaving 7 bases unmatched. CDR3 size: 15 residues. The CDR3 sequence is CAWEAGTGGPGELFF. The CDR3 DNA reads TGTGCCTGGGAGGCCGGGACAGGGGGCCCCGGGGAGCTGTTTTTT.

The rearrangement links TRBV6-1 to TRBJ1-5; D gene unclear. Germline loops: CDR1 MNHNS, CDR2 SASEGT. Trimming cost V 2 bases and J 6 bases, with 11 bases left between them. The CDR3 is made up of 14 amino acids. CDR3 coding DNA: TGTGCCAGCAGTGAAACCAGGTCGCGTCAGCCCCAGCATTTT. It is translated as CASSETRSRQPQHF.

The gene calls are TRBV12-3 or TRBV12-4 and TRBJ2-5, with D uncertain. This CDR3 comprises 13 residues. V was cut by 1 base and J by 2 bases, with 5 bases left in between. Here the CDR3 reads CASSLGGQETQYF. CDR3 in DNA: TGTGCCAGCAGTTTAGGAGGACAAGAGACCCAGTACTTC.

For the CDR3, the DNA is TGTGCCAGCAGCTTAGGGGGGGTCGTAGACAATGAGCAGTTCTTC. This codes for CASSLGGVVDNEQFF. The V and J genes are TRBV7-2 and TRBJ2-1, with D possibly matching TRBD2 (6 bases). There are 15 residues in the CDR3. From germline, CDR1 is SGHTA and CDR2 FQGNSA. V was clipped by 1 base and J by 5 bases, with 12 bases between them. Full variable domain (remainder filled in from reference TRBV7-2 and TRBJ2-1): GAGVSQSPSNKVTEKGKDVELRCDPISGHTALYWYRQSLGQGLEFLIYFQGNSAPDKSGLPSDRFSAERTGGSVSTLTIQRTQQEDSAVYLCASSLGGVVDNEQFFGPGTRLTVL.

This sequence joins TRBV6-1 and TRBJ2-3; no reliable D call. V lost 3 bases and J 3 bases, leaving 13 bases between the germline ends. There are 15 residues in the CDR3. Germline CDR1 and CDR2: MNHNS and SASEGT. In DNA, the CDR3 is TGTGCCAGCAGTGAGGCGCTTGACGGGACAGATACGCAGTATTTT. Protein sequence: CASSEALDGTDTQYF.

The CDR3 region has the DNA TGTGCCAGCAGTCTCACAGGGGCGGACACTGAAGCTTTCTTT. Protein product: CASSLTGADTEAFF. The chain is built from TRBV2 and TRBJ1-1; 7 bases are a match to TRBD1. CDR3 length equals 14 residues. The V gene's germline CDR1 is SNHLY and CDR2 FYNNEI. Germline trimming cut 5 bases from V and 3 bases from J; bases unmatched to any gene: 6.

This clone was observed a few times. The rearrangement links TRBV5-1 to TRBJ1-1, with D unclear. The V end lost 1 base, the J end lost 4 bases, and 14 bases lay between the germline ends. This CDR3 spans 15 amino acids. Looked up from germline, CDR1 is SGHRS and CDR2 is YFSETQ. CDR3 sequence (DNA): TGCGCCAGCAGCTTGAGTTTGGCTCAGGTCACTGAAGCTTTCTTT. It encodes CASSLSLAQVTEAFF.

The chain joins TRBV28 to TRBJ1-1, with D tentatively TRBD1 (5 bases). CDR1 and CDR2 (germline): MDHEN, SYDVKM. The V and J ends lost 9 bases and 8 bases respectively, with 22 bases between them. The CDR3 spans 14 residues. CDR3 in amino acids: CASIDSVSLPEAFF. DNA of the CDR3: TGTGCCAGTATCGACAGTGTATCACTCCCCGAAGCTTTCTTT.

This rearrangement joins TRBV19 to TRBJ2-7, with TRBD1 identical over 11 bases. CDR3 length: 14 residues. Unmatched junction bases numbered 6, after V lost 7 bases and J lost 4 bases. The germline V gene encodes CDR1 LNHDA and CDR2 SQIVND (reference sequence). The CDR3 DNA sequence: TGTGCCAGTACCCCTGGGACAGGGGGTTACGAGCAGTACTTC. It translates to CASTPGTGGYEQYF.